This TCR beta chain was obtained from a study of T cell responses to AZD1222 COVID-19 vaccine. Study findings and constraints: Only a handful of AZD1222 recipients, more than five in all, had baseline seropositivity. Spike-specific TCR breadth and depth were elevated following two AZD1222 doses. Dominant at 160-218 and 743-854, vaccine-associated CD4 TCRs also spanned spike. Clonal diversity was possibly underestimated, and the donors were mostly white British, with more females.

Libraries were prepared by immunoSEQ multiplex PCR; TCRdb keeps only in-frame clonotypes and omits some of them. The data hold roughly 70,000 clones, with 85% observed a single time. The CDR3 consists of 16 residues. V lost 6 bases to trimming and J lost 0 bases, with 17 bases between them. CDR1 and CDR2 (germline): MNHNY, SVGAGI (reference sequence). For this clone: Its matching antigen is unknown.

The chain couples TRBV6-6 to TRBJ1-1; D unclear. Sequences were derived from peripheral blood, sampled on day 0 of AZD1222 vaccination. The receptor comes from an adult in good health. CDR3 protein: CASSPTGGHLNTEAFF. The CDR3 DNA sequence: TGTGCCAGCAGCCCCACCGGCGGGCACCTGAACACTGAAGCTTTCTTT.